The 4 T cell receptor beta chains in this list originate from one sample, sequenced in a study of beta chain features in type 1 diabetes. All of the isolated RNA was reverse transcribed, so expressed TCRB transcripts were sequenced. Libraries were prepared by immunoSEQ multiplex PCR; TCRdb keeps only in-frame clonotypes and omits some of them. Among almost 250,000 clones, roughly 13% were seen once, and the ten largest hold approximately 0.024%. Sequenced material: naive CD4+ T cells from blood. The source is a woman in her 40s in good health.

The chain is built from TRBV5-4 and TRBJ2-3; TRBD2 matches 8 bases. The CDR3 is made up of 15 amino acids. The ends lost 3 bases at V and 8 bases at J; junction bases unmatched: 11. Germline CDR1 and CDR2: SGHNT and YYREEE (reference sequence). The CDR3 DNA reads TGTGCCAGCAGCTGGGCGGGACTAGTGATGGGTACGCAGTATTTT. It is translated as CASSWAGLVMGTQYF.

This clone turned up a few times. This chain uses TRBV7-9 with TRBJ2-3; 12 bases agree with TRBD2. Germline V CDR1 and CDR2: SEHNR, FQNEAQ (reference sequence). Unmatched junction bases numbered 14, after V lost 11 bases and J lost 2 bases. The CDR3 covers 17 residues. The CDR3, as DNA: TGTGCCTTATCTGGACTAGCGGGGACTTTAAACACAGATACGCAGTATTTT. Its protein product is CALSGLAGTLNTDTQYF.

The rearrangement uses TRBV19 and TRBJ2-6, with 7 positions matching TRBD1. This CDR3 is built from 18 residues. Unmatched junction bases numbered 12, after V lost 7 bases and J lost 0 bases. Germline CDR1 is LNHDA and CDR2 is SQIVND (reference sequence). CDR3 protein: CASTSEGTAYSGANVLTF. In DNA, the CDR3 is TGTGCCAGTACTTCTGAAGGGACAGCCTACTCTGGGGCCAACGTCCTGACTTTC.

This clone has only a few counts. The chain couples TRBV10-3 to TRBJ2-7, with TRBD2 matching over 10 bases. With V trimmed by 0 bases and J by 0 bases, 5 bases remained unmatched. The CDR3 extends over 17 amino acids. Germline lookup yields CDR1 ENHRY and CDR2 SYGVKD. DNA for the CDR3: TGTGCCATCAGTGAGTCTTTACTAGCGGGGCTCTCCTACGAGCAGTACTTC. Protein: CAISESLLAGLSYEQYF.